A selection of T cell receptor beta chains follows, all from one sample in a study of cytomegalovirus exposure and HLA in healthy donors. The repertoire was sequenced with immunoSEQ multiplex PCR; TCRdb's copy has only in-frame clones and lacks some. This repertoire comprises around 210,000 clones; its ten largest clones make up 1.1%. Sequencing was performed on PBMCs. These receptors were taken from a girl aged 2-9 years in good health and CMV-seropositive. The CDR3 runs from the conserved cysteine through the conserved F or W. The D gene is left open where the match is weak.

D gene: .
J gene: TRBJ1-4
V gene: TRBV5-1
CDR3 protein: CASSLGAGNNEKLFF
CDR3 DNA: TGCGCCAGCAGCTTAGGTGCCGGGAATAATGAAAAACTGTTTTTT

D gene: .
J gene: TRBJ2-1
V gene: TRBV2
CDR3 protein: CASGVGASSPPYNEQFF
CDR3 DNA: TGTGCCAGCGGTGTTGGAGCTTCAAGTCCCCCTTACAATGAGCAGTTCTTC

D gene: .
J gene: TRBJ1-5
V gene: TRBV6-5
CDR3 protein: CASSYSQGSNQPQHF
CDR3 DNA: TGTGCCAGCAGTTACTCTCAGGGGAGTAATCAGCCCCAGCATTTT

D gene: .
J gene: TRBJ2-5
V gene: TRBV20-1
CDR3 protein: CSAIPPGQYF
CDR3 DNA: TGCAGTGCTATACCACCGGGACAGTACTTC

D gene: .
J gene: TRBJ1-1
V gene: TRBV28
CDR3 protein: CASTRGGNTEAFF
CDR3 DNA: TGTGCCAGCACCCGCGGAGGGAACACTGAAGCTTTCTTT

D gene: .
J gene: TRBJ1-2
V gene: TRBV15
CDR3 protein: CATSRGFWENGYTF
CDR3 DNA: TGTGCCACCAGCAGAGGATTCTGGGAGAATGGCTACACCTTC

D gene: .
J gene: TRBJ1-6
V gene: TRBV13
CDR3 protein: CASSSRQHYNSPLHF
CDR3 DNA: TGTGCCAGCAGCTCCCGACAGCACTATAATTCACCCCTCCACTTT

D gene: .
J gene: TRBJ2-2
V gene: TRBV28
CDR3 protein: CASSLTSGFTGELFF
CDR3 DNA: TGTGCCAGCAGTCTAACGTCGGGGTTCACCGGGGAGCTGTTTTTT

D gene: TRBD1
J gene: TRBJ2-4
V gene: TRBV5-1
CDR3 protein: CASSLGFGQGDIQYF
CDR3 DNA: TGCGCCAGCAGCTTGGGTTTCGGACAGGGTGACATTCAGTACTTC

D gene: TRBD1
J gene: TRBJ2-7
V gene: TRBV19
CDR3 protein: CASSIDRDRNYEQYF
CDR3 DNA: TGTGCCAGTAGTATAGATCGGGACAGGAACTACGAGCAGTACTTC

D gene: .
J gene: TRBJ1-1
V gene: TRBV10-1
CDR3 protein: CASSDSTGMNTEAFF
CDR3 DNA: TGCGCCAGCAGTGATTCAACGGGAATGAACACTGAAGCTTTCTTT

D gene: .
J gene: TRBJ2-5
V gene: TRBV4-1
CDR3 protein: CASSTAGGRGGETQYF
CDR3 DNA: TGCGCCAGCAGCACGGCGGGTGGGAGGGGGGGAGAGACCCAGTACTTC

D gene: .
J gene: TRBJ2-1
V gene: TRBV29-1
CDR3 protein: CSSHRRVASYNEQFF
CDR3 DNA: TGCAGCTCACATCGAAGGGTAGCGTCGTACAATGAGCAGTTCTTC

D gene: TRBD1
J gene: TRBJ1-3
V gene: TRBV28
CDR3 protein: CASTRGQATGNTIYF
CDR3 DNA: TGTGCCAGCACCCGCGGACAGGCAACTGGAAACACCATATATTTT

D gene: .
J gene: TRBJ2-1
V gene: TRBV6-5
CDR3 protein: CASSYKADNEQFF
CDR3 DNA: TGTGCCAGCAGTTACAAAGCTGATAATGAGCAGTTCTTC

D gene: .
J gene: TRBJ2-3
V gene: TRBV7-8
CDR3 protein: CASSLEARGWGDTQYF
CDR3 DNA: TGTGCCAGCAGCTTAGAGGCCAGGGGATGGGGGGATACGCAGTATTTT

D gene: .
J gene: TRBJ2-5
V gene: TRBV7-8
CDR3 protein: CASSVGRDYQETQYF
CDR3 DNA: TGTGCCAGCAGCGTAGGCCGGGACTACCAAGAGACCCAGTACTTC

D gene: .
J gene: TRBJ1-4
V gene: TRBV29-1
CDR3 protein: CSASLATNEKLFF
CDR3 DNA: TGCAGCGCGTCACTTGCAACTAATGAAAAACTGTTTTTT

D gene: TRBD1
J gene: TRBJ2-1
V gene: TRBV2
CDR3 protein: CASSTTGTGSYNEQFF
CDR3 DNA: TGTGCCAGCAGTACTACCGGGACAGGGTCCTACAATGAGCAGTTCTTC

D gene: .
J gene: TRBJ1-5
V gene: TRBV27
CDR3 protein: CASSWGENQPQHF
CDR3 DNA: TGTGCCAGCAGTTGGGGGGAGAATCAGCCCCAGCATTTT

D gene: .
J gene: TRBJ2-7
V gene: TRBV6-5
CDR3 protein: CASSDRGSSYEQYF
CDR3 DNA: TGTGCCAGCAGTGACCGTGGGAGCTCCTACGAGCAGTACTTC

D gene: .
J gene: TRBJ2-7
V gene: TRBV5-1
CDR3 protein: CASSLGGQAGEEQYF
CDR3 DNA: TGCGCCAGCAGCTTGGGGGGACAGGCGGGAGAAGAGCAGTACTTC

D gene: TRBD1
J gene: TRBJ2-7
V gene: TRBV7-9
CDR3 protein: CASSLTLTGQPYEQYF
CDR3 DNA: TGTGCCAGCAGCTTAACCCTGACAGGGCAACCCTACGAGCAGTACTTC

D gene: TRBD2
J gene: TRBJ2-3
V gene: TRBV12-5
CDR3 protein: CASGSTGTIRADTQYF
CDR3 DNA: TGTGCTAGTGGTTCCACCGGGACTATCCGCGCAGATACGCAGTATTTT

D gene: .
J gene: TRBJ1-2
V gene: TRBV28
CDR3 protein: CASSFSTDYGYTF
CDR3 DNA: TGTGCCAGCAGTTTTTCGACAGACTATGGCTACACCTTC

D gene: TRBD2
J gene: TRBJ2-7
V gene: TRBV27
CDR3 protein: CASSLSGGVGAYGEQYF
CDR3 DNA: TGTGCCAGCAGTTTATCGGGGGGGGTAGGGGCGTACGGCGAGCAGTACTTC

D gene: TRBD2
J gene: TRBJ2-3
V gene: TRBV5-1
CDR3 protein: CASSAGVASTDTQYF
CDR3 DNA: TGCGCCAGCAGCGCGGGAGTCGCTAGCACAGATACGCAGTATTTT

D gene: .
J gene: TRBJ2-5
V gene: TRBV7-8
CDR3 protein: CASSTPTGFQETQYF
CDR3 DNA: TGTGCCAGCAGCACCCCAACAGGTTTCCAAGAGACCCAGTACTTC

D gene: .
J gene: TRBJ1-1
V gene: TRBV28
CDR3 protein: CASSFSDSITEAFF
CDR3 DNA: TGTGCCAGCAGTTTCTCTGACAGTATCACTGAAGCTTTCTTT

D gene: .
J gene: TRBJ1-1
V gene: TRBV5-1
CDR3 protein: CASSLRGNTEAFF
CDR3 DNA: TGCGCCAGCAGCTTACGGGGGAACACTGAAGCTTTCTTT

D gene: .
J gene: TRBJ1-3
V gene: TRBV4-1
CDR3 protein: CASSDRGNTIYF
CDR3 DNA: TGCGCCAGCAGCGACAGGGGAAACACCATATATTTT

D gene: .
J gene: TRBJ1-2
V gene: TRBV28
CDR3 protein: CASSSGVRWAYGYTF
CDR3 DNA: TGTGCCAGCAGTTCGGGGGTGAGGTGGGCCTATGGCTACACCTTC

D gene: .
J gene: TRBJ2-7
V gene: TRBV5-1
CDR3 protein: CASSLGRGNEQYF
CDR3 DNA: TGCGCCAGCAGCTTGGGGCGGGGAAACGAGCAGTACTTC

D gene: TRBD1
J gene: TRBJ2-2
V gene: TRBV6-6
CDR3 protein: CASSPGQAKMAGELFF
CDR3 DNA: TGTGCCAGCAGCCCCGGACAGGCAAAGATGGCCGGGGAGCTGTTTTTT

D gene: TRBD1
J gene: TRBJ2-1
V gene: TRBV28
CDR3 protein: CASSLGQGFYNEQFF
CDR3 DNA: TGTGCCAGCAGTCTCGGACAGGGGTTTTACAATGAGCAGTTCTTC

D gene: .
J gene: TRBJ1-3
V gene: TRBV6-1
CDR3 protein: CASGVLGVSGNTIYF
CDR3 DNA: TGTGCCAGCGGTGTCCTCGGTGTCTCTGGAAACACCATATATTTT

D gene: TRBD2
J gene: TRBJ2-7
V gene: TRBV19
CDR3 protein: CASSIALSGSSYEQYF
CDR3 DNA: TGTGCCAGTAGTATAGCCCTAAGCGGGAGCTCCTACGAGCAGTACTTC

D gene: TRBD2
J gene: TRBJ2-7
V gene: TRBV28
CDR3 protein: CASSLGPLADPYEQYF
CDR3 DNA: TGTGCCAGCAGTTTAGGCCCACTAGCGGACCCCTACGAGCAGTACTTC

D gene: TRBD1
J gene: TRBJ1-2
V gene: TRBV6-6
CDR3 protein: CASSPDLDRAAYTF
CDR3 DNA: TGTGCCAGCAGCCCCGACTTGGACAGGGCCGCCTACACCTTC

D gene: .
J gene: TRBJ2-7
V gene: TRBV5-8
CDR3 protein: CASSLLPDGAYEQYF
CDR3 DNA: TGTGCCAGCAGCTTGTTGCCGGACGGGGCCTACGAGCAGTACTTC

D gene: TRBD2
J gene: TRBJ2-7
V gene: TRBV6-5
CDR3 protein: CASSSPGLENVEQYF
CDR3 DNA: TGTGCCAGCAGTTCACCGGGACTAGAGAATGTCGAGCAGTACTTC

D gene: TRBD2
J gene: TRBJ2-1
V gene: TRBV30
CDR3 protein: CAWSVWRTSGALANEQFF
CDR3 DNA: TGTGCCTGGAGTGTTTGGCGGACTAGCGGGGCACTAGCCAATGAGCAGTTCTTC

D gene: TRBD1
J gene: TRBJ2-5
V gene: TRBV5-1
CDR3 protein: CASSFSVGDSRILQETQYF
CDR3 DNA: TGCGCCAGCAGCTTTTCGGTCGGGGACAGCCGGATACTACAAGAGACCCAGTACTTC

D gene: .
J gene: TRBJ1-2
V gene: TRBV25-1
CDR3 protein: CASSAGAYYGYTF
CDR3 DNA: TGTGCCAGCAGTGCAGGGGCCTACTATGGCTACACCTTC

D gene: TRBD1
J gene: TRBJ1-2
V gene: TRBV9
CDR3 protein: CASSVGVGQGSRNGYTF
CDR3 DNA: TGTGCCAGCAGCGTAGGCGTGGGACAGGGATCCCGTAATGGCTACACCTTC

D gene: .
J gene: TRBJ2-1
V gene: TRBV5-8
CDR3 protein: CASIAGGAWPYNEQFF
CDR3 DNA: TGTGCCAGCATCGCAGGTGGGGCATGGCCCTACAATGAGCAGTTCTTC

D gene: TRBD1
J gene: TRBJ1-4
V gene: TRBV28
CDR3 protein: CASSPSPGQDEKLFF
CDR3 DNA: TGTGCCAGCAGTCCATCCCCGGGACAGGATGAAAAACTGTTTTTT

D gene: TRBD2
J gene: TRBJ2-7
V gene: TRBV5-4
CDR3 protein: CASSLERGPSYEQYF
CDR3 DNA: TGTGCCAGCAGCTTGGAGCGGGGGCCGTCCTACGAGCAGTACTTC

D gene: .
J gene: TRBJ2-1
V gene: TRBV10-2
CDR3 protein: CATRMAYNEQFF
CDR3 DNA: TGCGCCACCCGAATGGCTTACAATGAGCAGTTCTTC

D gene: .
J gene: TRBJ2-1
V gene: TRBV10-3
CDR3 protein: CATKDSVYNEQFF
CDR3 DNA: TGTGCCACAAAAGACAGCGTTTACAATGAGCAGTTCTTC

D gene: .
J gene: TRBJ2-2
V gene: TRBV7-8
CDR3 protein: CASSLGGVTGELFF
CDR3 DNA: TGTGCCAGCAGCTTAGGGGGGGTGACCGGGGAGCTGTTTTTT

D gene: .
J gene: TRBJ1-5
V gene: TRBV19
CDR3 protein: CASSISVAVNQPQHF
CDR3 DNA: TGTGCCAGTAGTATAAGTGTTGCGGTGAATCAGCCCCAGCATTTT